This section outlines one T cell receptor (beta chain) sequence together with its context. The target antigen is unknown. Semi-nested PCR with Nested Universal Primer A followed constant-region reverse priming of full-length variable regions. One entry per CDR3 protein, called by TCRdb with MiXCR from the 5' RACE reads. This table has around 50,000 distinct CDR3 sequences, 25% to 30% appearing once. The CDR3 has 14 residues. The V gene lost 2 bases and the J gene lost 2 bases, with 10 bases spanning the gap. Germline V gives CDR1 SGHNT, CDR2 YENEEA. Memory CD4+ T cells were sorted as CD4+CD45RO+CD25- cells. General study results and limits: The TCR gene usage of tumor memory CD4+ T cells clustered together with blood and lymph node memory CD4+ cells and with lymph node naive CD4+ cells. Tumor-infiltrating Treg TCR alpha and beta sequences overlapped most with tumor naive CD4+ T cells, then blood naive.

The TCR comes from a female donor with breast cancer. Sequencing input: tumor-infiltrating memory CD4+ T cells sorted from the breast tumor. Regarding subset: memory CD4+ T cells, CD4+CD45RO+CD25-. This rearrangement joins TRBV11-3 to TRBJ2-7; D gene unclear. The CDR3 sequence: CASSLSRQTYEQYF. The CDR3 coding sequence is TGTGCCAGCAGCTTAAGTCGGCAGACCTACGAGCAGTACTTC.